The rows below give T cell receptor beta chains drawn from one sample of a study of post-analysis software for immune sequencing data. TCRdb used MiXCR to reprocess the PCR reads, holding one entry per CDR3 protein. The data show some 370,000 distinct CDR3 sequences, 30% to 45% seen once. Sequencing used blood. These receptors all come from a girl aged 10 to 17 with multiple sclerosis. Each CDR3 is given with its conserved first and last residue. The D gene is left open where the match is weak. The listing skips clone size in some rows; elsewhere it reads once, few, many or a size class.

d_call: TRBD2; clone_size: -; cdr3_length: 15; j_call: TRBJ2-3; v_call: TRBV20-1; cdr3_aa: CSARQRGRGTDTQYF; cdr3_nt: TGCAGTGCTAGACAACGGGGGAGGGGCACAGATACGCAGTATTTT
d_call: -; clone_size: -; cdr3_length: 15; j_call: TRBJ2-1; v_call: TRBV7-8; cdr3_aa: CASSLKRSRRDEQFF; cdr3_nt: TGTGCCAGCAGCTTAAAACGGTCTAGGAGGGATGAGCAGTTCTTC
d_call: TRBD1; clone_size: few; cdr3_length: 17; j_call: TRBJ1-2; v_call: TRBV4-1; cdr3_aa: CASSQPVQGYRNYGYTF; cdr3_nt: TGCGCCAGCAGCCAACCTGTACAGGGGTACCGTAACTATGGCTACACCTTC
d_call: -; clone_size: few; cdr3_length: 13; j_call: TRBJ1-2; v_call: TRBV6-2/TRBV6-3; cdr3_aa: CASRPGNYYGYTF; cdr3_nt: TGTGCCAGCAGACCAGGGAATTACTATGGCTACACCTTC
d_call: TRBD1; clone_size: -; cdr3_length: 20; j_call: TRBJ1-5; v_call: TRBV7-6; cdr3_aa: CASSLARGQGRWGRNQPQHF; cdr3_nt: TGTGCCAGCAGCTTAGCGAGGGGGCAGGGGAGGTGGGGACGCAATCAGCCCCAGCATTTT
d_call: -; clone_size: -; cdr3_length: 12; j_call: TRBJ2-5; v_call: TRBV7-8; cdr3_aa: CASSPLSGDQYF; cdr3_nt: TGTGCCAGCAGTCCACTATCGGGGGACCAGTACTTC
d_call: -; clone_size: -; cdr3_length: 12; j_call: TRBJ2-1; v_call: TRBV4-1; cdr3_aa: CASSQVRQEQFF; cdr3_nt: TGCGCCAGCAGCCAAGTTAGGCAGGAGCAGTTCTTC
d_call: -; clone_size: -; cdr3_length: 12; j_call: TRBJ2-7; v_call: TRBV28; cdr3_aa: CAGTQGTYEQYF; cdr3_nt: TGTGCCGGCACTCAAGGGACGTACGAGCAGTACTTC
d_call: -; clone_size: -; cdr3_length: 13; j_call: TRBJ1-2; v_call: TRBV11-2; cdr3_aa: CASSSGGGYGYTF; cdr3_nt: TGTGCCAGCAGCTCCGGGGGCGGCTATGGCTACACCTTC
d_call: -; clone_size: -; cdr3_length: 20; j_call: TRBJ2-1; v_call: TRBV3-1; cdr3_aa: CASSQDAPGTPGVSYNEQFF; cdr3_nt: TGTGCCAGCAGCCAAGATGCCCCCGGGACCCCGGGAGTTAGTTACAATGAGCAGTTCTTC
d_call: TRBD2; clone_size: few; cdr3_length: 17; j_call: TRBJ2-1; v_call: TRBV12-3/TRBV12-4; cdr3_aa: CASSVVVVQRGYNEQFF; cdr3_nt: TGTGCCAGCAGTGTCGTCGTGGTCCAGCGGGGCTACAATGAGCAGTTCTTC
d_call: TRBD1; clone_size: -; cdr3_length: 14; j_call: TRBJ2-1; v_call: TRBV20-1; cdr3_aa: CSAEGQGASNEQFF; cdr3_nt: TGCAGTGCGGAAGGACAGGGGGCATCAAATGAGCAGTTCTTC
d_call: -; clone_size: few; cdr3_length: 14; j_call: TRBJ2-7; v_call: TRBV7-2; cdr3_aa: CASSSVAGAHEQYF; cdr3_nt: TGTGCCAGCAGCAGCGTCGCGGGGGCCCACGAGCAGTACTTC
d_call: -; clone_size: -; cdr3_length: 16; j_call: TRBJ1-3; v_call: TRBV28; cdr3_aa: CASSLWDASSGNTIYF; cdr3_nt: TGTGCCAGCAGTTTATGGGACGCCAGCTCTGGAAACACCATATATTTT
d_call: TRBD1; clone_size: -; cdr3_length: 14; j_call: TRBJ2-1; v_call: TRBV7-7; cdr3_aa: CASSRDRGLDEQFF; cdr3_nt: TGTGCTAGCAGCCGGGACAGGGGGCTGGATGAGCAGTTCTTC
d_call: TRBD2; clone_size: -; cdr3_length: 15; j_call: TRBJ2-7; v_call: TRBV9; cdr3_aa: CASSVGSSGTYEQYF; cdr3_nt: TGTGCCAGCAGCGTAGGGTCTAGCGGGACCTACGAGCAGTACTTC
d_call: -; clone_size: many; cdr3_length: 12; j_call: TRBJ2-5; v_call: TRBV5-1; cdr3_aa: CASSSSRETQYF; cdr3_nt: TGTGCCAGCAGTTCCTCAAGAGAGACCCAGTACTTC
d_call: -; clone_size: -; cdr3_length: 15; j_call: TRBJ2-2; v_call: TRBV7-3; cdr3_aa: CASSSGLGDTGELFF; cdr3_nt: TGTGCCAGCAGCTCCGGTTTGGGGGATACCGGGGAGCTGTTTTTT
d_call: TRBD1; clone_size: few; cdr3_length: 17; j_call: TRBJ2-7; v_call: TRBV4-3; cdr3_aa: CASSQGGGTGSSYEQYF; cdr3_nt: TGCGCCAGCAGCCAGGGGGGCGGGACAGGGTCCTCCTACGAGCAGTACTTC
d_call: TRBD2; clone_size: -; cdr3_length: 17; j_call: TRBJ2-1; v_call: TRBV24-1; cdr3_aa: CATSDLRPSSGENEQFF; cdr3_nt: TGTGCCACCAGTGATTTAAGGCCCTCTAGCGGGGAAAATGAGCAGTTCTTC
d_call: -; clone_size: -; cdr3_length: 18; j_call: TRBJ1-5; v_call: TRBV7-9; cdr3_aa: CAVTHEGNGRISNQPQHF; cdr3_nt: TGTGCCGTGACCCATGAGGGGAACGGAAGAATTAGCAATCAGCCCCAGCATTTT
d_call: -; clone_size: once; cdr3_length: 11; j_call: TRBJ2-7; v_call: TRBV6-2/TRBV6-3; cdr3_aa: CASSYSVEQYF; cdr3_nt: TGTGCCAGCAGTTATAGCGTCGAGCAGTACTTC
d_call: TRBD1; clone_size: -; cdr3_length: 14; j_call: TRBJ2-1; v_call: TRBV27; cdr3_aa: CASSPGTGKGEQFF; cdr3_nt: TGTGCCAGCAGTCCCGGGACAGGGAAGGGTGAGCAGTTCTTC
d_call: -; clone_size: few; cdr3_length: 18; j_call: TRBJ1-6; v_call: TRBV7-8; cdr3_aa: CASSLAEVASSYNSPLHF; cdr3_nt: TGTGCCAGCAGCTTAGCTGAGGTGGCAAGCTCCTATAATTCACCCCTCCACTTT
d_call: -; clone_size: few; cdr3_length: 14; j_call: TRBJ2-1; v_call: TRBV20-1; cdr3_aa: CNARPPGSYNEQFF; cdr3_nt: TGCAATGCCCGCCCCCCCGGCTCCTACAATGAGCAGTTCTTC
d_call: -; clone_size: -; cdr3_length: 11; j_call: TRBJ2-3; v_call: TRBV12-3/TRBV12-4; cdr3_aa: CASTPGDTQYF; cdr3_nt: TGTGCCAGCACCCCGGGGGATACGCAGTATTTT
d_call: -; clone_size: few; cdr3_length: 12; j_call: TRBJ1-1; v_call: TRBV20-1; cdr3_aa: CSARGAIHKAFF; cdr3_nt: TGCAGTGCTAGGGGCGCAATCCATAAAGCTTTCTTT
d_call: -; clone_size: -; cdr3_length: 14; j_call: TRBJ1-2; v_call: TRBV4-3; cdr3_aa: CASSQRRTVGGYTF; cdr3_nt: TGCGCCAGCAGCCAACGCCGGACGGTGGGTGGCTACACCTTC
d_call: TRBD1; clone_size: few; cdr3_length: 18; j_call: TRBJ2-1; v_call: TRBV5-1; cdr3_aa: CASSLSRDRGRGGNEQFF; cdr3_nt: TGCGCCAGCAGCTTGAGTCGGGACAGGGGGCGCGGTGGCAATGAGCAGTTCTTC
d_call: TRBD1; clone_size: few; cdr3_length: 15; j_call: TRBJ1-1; v_call: TRBV5-4; cdr3_aa: CASSPRDRDSLEAFF; cdr3_nt: TGTGCCAGCAGCCCCCGGGACAGGGATAGCCTTGAAGCTTTCTTT
d_call: -; clone_size: few; cdr3_length: 16; j_call: TRBJ1-1; v_call: TRBV11-2; cdr3_aa: CASSPRSGGGNTEAFF; cdr3_nt: TGTGCCAGCAGCCCCCGGTCGGGGGGAGGGAACACTGAAGCTTTCTTT
d_call: TRBD1; clone_size: -; cdr3_length: 17; j_call: TRBJ2-1; v_call: TRBV6-1; cdr3_aa: CASSGGQGVSVYNEQFF; cdr3_nt: TGTGCCAGCAGTGGGGGACAGGGGGTCTCCGTCTACAATGAGCAGTTCTTC
d_call: -; clone_size: -; cdr3_length: 14; j_call: TRBJ1-2; v_call: TRBV4-3; cdr3_aa: CASSHETANYGYTF; cdr3_nt: TGCGCCAGCAGCCACGAGACAGCAAACTATGGCTACACCTTC